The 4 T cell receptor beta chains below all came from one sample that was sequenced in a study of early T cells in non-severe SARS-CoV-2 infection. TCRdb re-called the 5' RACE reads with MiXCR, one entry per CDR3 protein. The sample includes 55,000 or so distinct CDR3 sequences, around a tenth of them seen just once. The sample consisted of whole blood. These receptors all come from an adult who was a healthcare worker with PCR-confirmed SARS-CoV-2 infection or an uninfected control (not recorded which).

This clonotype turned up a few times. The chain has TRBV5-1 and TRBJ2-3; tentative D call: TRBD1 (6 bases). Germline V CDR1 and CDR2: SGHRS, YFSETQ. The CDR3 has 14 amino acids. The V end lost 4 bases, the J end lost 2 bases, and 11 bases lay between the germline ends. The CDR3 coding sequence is TGCGCCAGCAGCGCGGACAGCACCACAGATACGCAGTATTTT. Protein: CASSADSTTDTQYF. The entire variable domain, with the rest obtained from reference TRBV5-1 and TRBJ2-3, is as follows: KAGVTQTPRYLIKTRGQQVTLSCSPISGHRSVSWYQQTPGQGLQFLFEYFSETQRNKGNFPGRFSGRQFSNSRSEMNVSTLELGDSALYLCASSADSTTDTQYFGPGTRLTVL.

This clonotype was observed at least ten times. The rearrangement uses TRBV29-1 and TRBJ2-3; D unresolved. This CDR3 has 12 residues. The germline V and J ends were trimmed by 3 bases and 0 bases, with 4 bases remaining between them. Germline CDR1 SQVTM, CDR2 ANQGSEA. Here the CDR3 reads CSVEASTDTQYF. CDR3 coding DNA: TGCAGCGTTGAGGCTAGCACAGATACGCAGTATTTT.

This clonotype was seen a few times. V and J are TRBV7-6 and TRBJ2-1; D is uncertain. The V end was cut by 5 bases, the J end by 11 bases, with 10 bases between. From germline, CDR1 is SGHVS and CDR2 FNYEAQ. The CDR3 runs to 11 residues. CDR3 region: CASSLESQQFF. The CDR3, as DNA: TGTGCCAGCAGCCTGGAGAGCCAGCAGTTCTTC.

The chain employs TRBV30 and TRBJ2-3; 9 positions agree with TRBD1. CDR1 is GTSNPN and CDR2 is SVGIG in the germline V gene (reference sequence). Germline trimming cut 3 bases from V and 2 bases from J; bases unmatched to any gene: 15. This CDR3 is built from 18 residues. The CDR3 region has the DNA TGTGCCTGGAGGAGTGTCAGGCCGGGACAGGGCACCACAGATACGCAGTATTTT. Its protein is CAWRSVRPGQGTTDTQYF. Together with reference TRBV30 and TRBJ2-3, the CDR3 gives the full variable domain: SQTIHQWPATLVQPVGSPLSLECTVEGTSNPNLYWYRQAAGRGLQLLFYSVGIGQISSEVPQNLSASRPQDRQFILSSKKLLLSDSGFYLCAWRSVRPGQGTTDTQYFGPGTRLTVL.